The clone carrying this T cell receptor beta chain was observed a single time. Its antigen is not known. Here immunoSEQ multiplex PCR was the method, and the copy in TCRdb shows in-frame clones only, minus some. The sample contains 74,000 or so clones, about four fifths of which appear only once. Antigen-specific CD4+ T cells were expanded (with viral peptide pools) by the ViraFEST assay ahead of sequencing. CD4+ T cells were isolated after nine to ten days of culture. Recipients of the vaccine had no prior SARS-CoV-2 infection and negative nucleocapsid antibodies. In the cultures, half the medium was exchanged for IL-2 medium on days 3 and 7. This entry belongs to a study of vaccination effects on CD4 cells after COVID-19. As for the study in general: Two doses of BNT162b2 or mRNA-1273 vaccine were administered to participants. Regarding the study as a whole: Vaccine-induced clones in healthy vaccinees cross-reacted with common cold coronaviruses in only 1 of 255 cases. Clones induced by infection and by vaccine showed marked clonal contraction late after vaccination.

From germline, CDR1 is SGHTA and CDR2 FQGNSA. V was pared by 1 base and J by 5 bases, with 14 bases between. The CDR3 runs to 15 residues. The clonotype originates from a human donor who received a COVID-19 vaccine. The specimen comprised CD4+ T cells from PBMCs cultured with SARS-CoV-2 spike peptides, sampled before COVID-19 vaccination. This rearrangement joins TRBV7-2 to TRBJ2-5; D gene unclear. The DNA of the CDR3 is TGTGCCAGCAGCTTAGTCCAGGACCCTTGGGAGACCCAGTACTTC. Amino acids: CASSLVQDPWETQYF.